This T cell receptor (beta chain) comes out of a study of CD8+CD57+ T cells in acquired aplastic anemia. Genomic DNA acted as the template from which TCR beta VDJ combination and CDR3 sequence profiling were carried out. TCRdb reprocessed the reads via MiXCR and lists one record per CDR3 protein. In the table there are about 220,000 distinct CDR3 sequences, around 32% of which are singletons. This CDR3 comprises 12 residues. CDR1 and CDR2 from the germline V gene are MNHEY and SVGEGT. V lost 2 bases and J lost 3, with 2 bases in between. This TCR was sampled from a human donor in good health, serving as a control. The genes are TRBV6-2 or TRBV6-3 and TRBJ2-1, with D unclear. The specimen sequenced was sorted CD4+, CD8+, or CD8+CD57+ T cells (not recorded which) from PBMCs. The CDR3, as DNA: TGTGCCAGCAGTTACCTCTACAATGAGCAGTTCTTC. Amino acids: CASSYLYNEQFF.